Described below is a single TCR beta chain sequence and its context. Original handling: Counts of nucleated cells, estimated from reference gene primer amplification, were obtained. Using immunoSEQ multiplex PCR, the repertoire was profiled, and TCRdb retains in-frame clones only, with some absent. Clone size and the V and J calls come from that table; the DNA yielded D and trimming. The data contain about 150,000 clones, 65% to 90% of them singletons. This sample is drawn from a study of blood T cell repertoires in COVID-19. Study overall: Sites in the United States, Italy and Spain provided acute and convalescent COVID-19 samples. Sample material is recorded as cDNA or gDNA derived from T cells, B-cell-depleted T cells, or PBMCs.

The TCR sequence derives from a woman aged 45-60 years with acute or convalescent COVID-19. The sample was peripheral blood.

The CDR3 DNA is TGTGCCAGCGTCGTAGACTCTGGGGCCAACGTCCTGACTTTC. It codes for CASVVDSGANVLTF. This chain links TRBV11-2 with TRBJ2-6; D is ambiguous. CDR3 length: 14 amino acids. The germline V and J ends were trimmed by 8 bases and 0 bases, with 8 bases remaining between them. Germline lookup yields CDR1 SGHAT and CDR2 FQNNGV.